The 10 T cell receptor beta chains given below trace back to one sample, sequenced in a study of identifying expanded T cells in peripheral blood. Method: immunoSEQ multiplex PCR; TCRdb's copy keeps in-frame clones and lacks some. The sample has 75,000 to 95,000 clones; approximately 85% are singletons. Sequenced sample: blood. The receptor source for this set is a person aged 18 to 75 in good health.

CDR3 in DNA: TGTGCCAGCAGTAACCGGGACAGGGCTTCAGAAGCTTTCTTT. It yields the protein CASSNRDRASEAFF. J is TRBJ1-1 and V is TRBV6-5, with 9 bases aligning to TRBD1. Germline loops: CDR1 MNHEY, CDR2 SVGAGI. The CDR3 sequence is 14 residues long. V gave up 5 bases and J gave up 8 bases; unmatched junction bases: 9.

The gene calls are TRBV7-9 and TRBJ1-4, with D perhaps TRBD1 (6 bases). V lost 5 bases to trimming and J lost 6 bases, with 16 bases between them. This CDR3 region has 15 residues. CDR1 SEHNR and CDR2 FQNEAQ come from the germline V gene (reference sequence). The CDR3 protein is CASSPMGAADEKLFF. CDR3 DNA sequence: TGTGCCAGCAGCCCGATGGGGGCAGCGGATGAAAAACTGTTTTTT.

The chain combines TRBV27 with TRBJ2-3; D may correspond to TRBD1 or TRBD2 (6 bases each). There are 16 residues in the CDR3. V was cut by 8 bases and J by 6 bases, with 24 bases left in between. The germline gives CDR1 MNHEY, CDR2 SMNVEV (reference sequence). CDR3: CASSPIGGGGQDTQYF. The CDR3 nucleotides are TGTGCCAGCTCTCCAATCGGAGGGGGTGGGCAGGATACGCAGTATTTT.

V is TRBV5-4 and J is TRBJ2-5, with TRBD1 matching over 7 bases. Germline V gene lookup returns CDR1 SGHNT and CDR2 YYREEE (reference sequence). V lost 4 bases, J lost 1 base, and 4 bases stayed unmatched. This CDR3 has 14 amino acids. The CDR3 sequence: CASSRQGAQETQYF. Written as DNA, the CDR3 is TGTGCCAGCAGCCGACAGGGAGCCCAAGAGACCCAGTACTTC.

This chain connects TRBV9 to TRBJ2-1, with TRBD2 as a possible D gene (6 bases). The V gene's germline CDR1 is SGDLS and CDR2 YYNGEE. This CDR3 region has 15 residues. V was pared by 2 bases and J by 0 bases, with 9 bases between. As DNA, the CDR3 is TGTGCCAGCAGCGTCGGAGGGAACTCCTACAATGAGCAGTTCTTC. Translating gives CASSVGGNSYNEQFF.

The rearrangement joins TRBV6-1 to TRBJ1-4, with 10 bases that match TRBD1. V lost 2 bases and J lost 8; bases outside the gene matches: 8. The germline V gene has CDR1 MNHNS and CDR2 SASEGT. The CDR3 loop spans 16 amino acids. The CDR3 DNA reads as TGTGCCAGCAGTGAAATCGGGGGGACAGGGGAAGAAAAACTGTTTTTT. This encodes CASSEIGGTGEEKLFF.

This clone turned up a few times. The genes are TRBV18 and TRBJ1-5; D may be TRBD1 (5 bases). V was trimmed by 6 bases and J by 9 bases, leaving 18 bases between them. Germline CDR1 is KGHSH and CDR2 is LQKENI. The CDR3 contains 14 residues. The CDR3 DNA is TGTGCCAGCTCCCGGGGGGGGGAAAGAATGCCCCAGCATTTT. This codes for CASSRGGERMPQHF. The variable domain in full, with the rest retrieved from reference TRBV18 and TRBJ1-5, is NAGVMQNPRHLVRRRGQEARLRCSPMKGHSHVYWYRQLPEEGLKFMVYLQKENIIDESGMPKERFSAEFPKEGPSILRIQQVVRGDSAAYFCASSRGGERMPQHFGDGTRLSIL.

The V and J genes are TRBV6-5 and TRBJ1-1, with a tentative D call TRBD1 (6 bases). This CDR3 has 14 amino acids. The V gene lost 3 bases and the J gene lost 3 bases, with 11 bases spanning the gap. Germline loops: CDR1 MNHEY, CDR2 SVGAGI. The CDR3 coding sequence is TGTGCCAGCAGTTATGGGGGCGCGGACACTGAAGCTTTCTTT. Translated: CASSYGGADTEAFF.

J is TRBJ2-6 and V is TRBV5-1; 9 nucleotides line up with TRBD1. V was clipped by 4 bases and J by 0 bases; unmatched bases: 8. Germline V lookup: CDR1 SGHRS, CDR2 YFSETQ. This CDR3 is 18 amino acids long. Here the CDR3 DNA reads TGCGCCAGCAGCGACGGGACAGGGCCTCGCTCTGGGGCCAACGTCCTGACTTTC. Encoded protein: CASSDGTGPRSGANVLTF.

This clone occurred once. The chain employs TRBV30 and TRBJ2-5; no definite D call. The CDR3 runs to 10 residues. From germline, CDR1 is GTSNPN and CDR2 SVGIG (reference sequence). V lost 0 bases and J 4 bases, leaving 0 bases between the germline ends. CDR3 in amino acids: CAWSVETQYF. CDR3 DNA: TGTGCCTGGAGTGTAGAGACCCAGTACTTC.